The present T cell receptor beta chain was sequenced within a study of type 1 regulatory T cells. About the research overall: T-allo10 is a Tr1-enriched, alloantigen-specific CD4 T cell product made in vitro.

TCRdb reprocessed the reads with MiXCR, giving one entry per CDR3 protein. Among about 97,000 distinct CDR3 sequences listed, around a third were seen once. The J segment lost 5 bases and the V segment lost 10 bases, leaving 10 bases of the junction unmatched. CDR3 length: 14 amino acids. Germline assignment: CDR1 ENHRY and CDR2 SYGVKD. Source material: CD4+ T cells, either the whole sample or a sorted fraction (not recorded which). The receptor's source is a human donor in good health. This sequence joins TRBV10-3 and TRBJ2-2; 7 nucleotides align to TRBD1. The CDR3: CATNEGAWTGELFF. The CDR3 bases are TGTGCCACAAACGAGGGGGCATGGACCGGGGAGCTGTTTTTT.